These T cell receptor beta chains were read from a single sample in a study of CD8 T cells in ankylosing spondylitis. A single record per CDR3 protein comes from TCRdb applying MiXCR to the 5' RACE reads. The sample has approximately 250,000 distinct CDR3 sequences, 7.5% to 9.5% seen once. The sequenced sample consisted of blood, either unsorted or a sorted T cell fraction (not recorded which). All receptors come from a female donor with ankylosing spondylitis or in good health (not recorded which). The CDR3 runs from the conserved cysteine through the conserved F or W. Expanded clones are given a class, and other clones once, few, many or no size at all.

many	TRBV19	TRBJ2-7	14	CASSSQREGYEQYF
many	TRBV29-1	TRBJ1-1	12	CSVEVGNTEAFF
many	TRBV6-2/TRBV6-3	TRBJ2-7	14	CASIFAGRIYEQYF
many	TRBV25-1	TRBJ2-7	15	CASSDRGQGGDEQYF
many	TRBV4-3	TRBJ2-3	14	CASSQDTLVAPQYF
many	TRBV7-2	TRBJ1-5	16	CASSSPREPVNQPQHF
many	TRBV7-2	TRBJ2-7	14	CASSAGPSGYEQYF
many	TRBV4-3	TRBJ2-1	16	CASSQERLAGYNEQFF
-	TRBV7-9	TRBJ1-4	16	CASSLSGGSANEKLFF
few	TRBV5-8	TRBJ1-2	12	CASDTSNYGYTF
many	TRBV5-1	TRBJ2-2	15	CASSLAPTNVGELFF
many	TRBV20-1	TRBJ2-5	14	CSASLEDLQETQYF
many	TRBV25-1	TRBJ1-6	10	CASSGSSHHF
many	TRBV15	TRBJ2-5	15	CATSRDLVVRETQYF
many	TRBV6-1	TRBJ2-7	15	CASSTYRGRVDEQYF
many	TRBV7-9	TRBJ2-5	14	CASSPTNGKETQYF
many	TRBV12-3/TRBV12-4	TRBJ1-2	13	CASSLEGFYGYTF
many	TRBV29-1	TRBJ1-2	10	CSVVGNGYTF
many	TRBV2	TRBJ2-2	14	CASSEGLVTGELFF
-	TRBV6-1	TRBJ2-2	16	CASSAISMGLGGELFF
many	TRBV4-1	TRBJ2-5	15	CASSQPRQGQETQYF
-	TRBV7-9	TRBJ1-5	17	CASSTPQRGMRRQPQHF
many	TRBV20-1	TRBJ2-1	16	CSARDWRGKTYNEQFF
few	TRBV30	TRBJ2-7	13	CAWTGTDSYEQYF
many	TRBV12-3/TRBV12-4	TRBJ2-7	14	CASSLGGVSYEQYF
many	TRBV29-1	TRBJ1-2	12	CSVTPRGDGYTF
many	TRBV10-3	TRBJ2-7	12	CATAPGSYEQYF
many	TRBV5-4	TRBJ2-4	15	CASSPAGGQKNIQYF
many	TRBV6-5	TRBJ1-1	15	CASSYPAGRGTEAFF
few	TRBV18	TRBJ2-3	16	CASSPPVAGDSDTQYF
many	TRBV20-1	TRBJ2-7	14	CSARALLFPYEQYF
-	TRBV3-1	TRBJ2-2	15	CATSHTRVNTGELFF
many	TRBV4-1	TRBJ1-5	15	CASSQLDRGDQPQHF
many	TRBV12-3/TRBV12-4	TRBJ2-7	12	CASSYGMAEQYF
few	TRBV7-2	TRBJ2-1	12	CASSLLRAEQFF
many	TRBV20-1	TRBJ2-3	15	CSAPGQGANADTQYF
many	TRBV12-3/TRBV12-4	TRBJ1-1	13	CASGFAGNSEAFF
many	TRBV28	TRBJ2-7	14	CASSPDSTAYEQYF
many	TRBV7-2	TRBJ2-7	14	CASSLALPIDEQYF